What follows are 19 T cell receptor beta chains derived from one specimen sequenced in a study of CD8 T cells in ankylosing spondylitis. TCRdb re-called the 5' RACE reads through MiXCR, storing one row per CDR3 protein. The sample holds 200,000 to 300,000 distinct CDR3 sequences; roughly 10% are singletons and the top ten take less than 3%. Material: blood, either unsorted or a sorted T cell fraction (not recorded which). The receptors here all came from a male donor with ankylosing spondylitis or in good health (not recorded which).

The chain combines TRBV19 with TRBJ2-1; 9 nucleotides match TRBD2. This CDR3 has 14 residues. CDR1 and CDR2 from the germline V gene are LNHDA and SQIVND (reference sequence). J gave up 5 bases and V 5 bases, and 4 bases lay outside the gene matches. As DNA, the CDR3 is TGTGCCAGTAGTCTGGGACTAGCCCACAATGAGCAGTTCTTC. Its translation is CASSLGLAHNEQFF.

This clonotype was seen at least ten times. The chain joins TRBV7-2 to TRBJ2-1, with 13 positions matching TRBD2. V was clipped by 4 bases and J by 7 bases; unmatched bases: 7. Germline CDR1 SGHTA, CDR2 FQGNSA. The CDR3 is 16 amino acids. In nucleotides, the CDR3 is TGTGCCAGCAGCTCCCAGCCGGGACTAGCGGGGAATGAGCAGTTCTTC. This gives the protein CASSSQPGLAGNEQFF.

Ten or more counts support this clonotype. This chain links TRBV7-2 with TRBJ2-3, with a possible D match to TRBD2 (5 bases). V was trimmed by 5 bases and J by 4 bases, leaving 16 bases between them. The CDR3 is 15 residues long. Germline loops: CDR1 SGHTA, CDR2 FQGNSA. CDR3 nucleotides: TGTGCCAGCAGCCTTGGGAGTAGGGCGGCAGATACGCAGTATTTT. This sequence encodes CASSLGSRAADTQYF.

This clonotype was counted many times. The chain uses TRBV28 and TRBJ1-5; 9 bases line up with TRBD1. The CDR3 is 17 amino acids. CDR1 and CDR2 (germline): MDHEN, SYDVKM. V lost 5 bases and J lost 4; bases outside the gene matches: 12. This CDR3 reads CASSPGTGIGLNQPQHF. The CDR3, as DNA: TGTGCCAGCAGTCCCGGGACAGGGATTGGGCTTAATCAGCCCCAGCATTTT.

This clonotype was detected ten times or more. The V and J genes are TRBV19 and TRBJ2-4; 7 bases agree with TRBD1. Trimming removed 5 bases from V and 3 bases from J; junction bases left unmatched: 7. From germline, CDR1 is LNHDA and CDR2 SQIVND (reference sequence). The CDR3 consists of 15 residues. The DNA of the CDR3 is TGTGCCAGTAGTTCCGGGACAGCAAGCAAAAACATTCAGTACTTC. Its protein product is CASSSGTASKNIQYF. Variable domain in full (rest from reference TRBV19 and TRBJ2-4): DGGITQSPKYLFRKEGQNVTLSCEQNLNHDAMYWYRQDPGQGLRLIYYSQIVNDFQKGDIAEGYSVSREKKESFPLTVTSAQKNPTAFYLCASSSGTASKNIQYFGAGTRLSVL.

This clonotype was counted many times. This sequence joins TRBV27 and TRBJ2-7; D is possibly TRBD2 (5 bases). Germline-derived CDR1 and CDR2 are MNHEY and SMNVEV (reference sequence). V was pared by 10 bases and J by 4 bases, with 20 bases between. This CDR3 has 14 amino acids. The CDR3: CATSTAGVRYEQYF. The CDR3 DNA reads TGTGCCACCTCGACCGCCGGGGTCCGGTACGAGCAGTACTTC.

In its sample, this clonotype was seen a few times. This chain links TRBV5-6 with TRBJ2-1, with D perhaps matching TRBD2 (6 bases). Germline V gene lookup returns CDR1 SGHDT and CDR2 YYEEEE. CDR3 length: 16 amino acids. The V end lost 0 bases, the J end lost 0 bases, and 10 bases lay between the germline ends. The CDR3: CASSLAGSGSYNEQFF. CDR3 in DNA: TGTGCCAGCAGCTTGGCCGGTAGCGGCTCCTACAATGAGCAGTTCTTC.

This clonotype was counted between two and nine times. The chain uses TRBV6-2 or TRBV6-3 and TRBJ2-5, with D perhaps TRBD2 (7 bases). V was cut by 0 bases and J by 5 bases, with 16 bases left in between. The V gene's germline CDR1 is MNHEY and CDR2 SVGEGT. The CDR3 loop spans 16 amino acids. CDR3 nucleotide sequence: TGTGCCAGCAGTTACTCGATTCGCGGGGGCGTGGAGACCCAGTACTTC. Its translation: CASSYSIRGGVETQYF.

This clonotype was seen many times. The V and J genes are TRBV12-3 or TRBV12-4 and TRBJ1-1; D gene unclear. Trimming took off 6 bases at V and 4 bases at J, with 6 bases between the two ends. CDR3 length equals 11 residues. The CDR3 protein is CASRRSTEAFF. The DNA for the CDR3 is TGTGCCAGCAGAAGAAGCACTGAAGCTTTCTTT.

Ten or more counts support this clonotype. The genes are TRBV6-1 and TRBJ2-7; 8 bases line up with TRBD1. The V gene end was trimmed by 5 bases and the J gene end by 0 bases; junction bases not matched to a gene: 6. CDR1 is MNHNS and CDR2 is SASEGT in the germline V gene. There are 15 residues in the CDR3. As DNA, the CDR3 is TGTGCCAGCAGTCGACAGGGGCTGGCCTCCTACGAGCAGTACTTC. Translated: CASSRQGLASYEQYF.

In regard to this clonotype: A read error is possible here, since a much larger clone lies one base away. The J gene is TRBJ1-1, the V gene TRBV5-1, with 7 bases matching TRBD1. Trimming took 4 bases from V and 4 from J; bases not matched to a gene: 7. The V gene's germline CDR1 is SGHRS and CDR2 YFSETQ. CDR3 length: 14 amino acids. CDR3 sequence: CASSPGQVSTEAFF. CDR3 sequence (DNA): TGCGCCAGCAGCCCCGGACAGGTATCCACTGAAGCTTTCTTT.

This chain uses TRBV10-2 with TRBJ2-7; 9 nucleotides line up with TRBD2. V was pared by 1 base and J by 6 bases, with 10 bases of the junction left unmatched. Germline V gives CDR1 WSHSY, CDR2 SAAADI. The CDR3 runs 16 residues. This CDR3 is CASSELVLAGIGEQYF. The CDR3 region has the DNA TGCGCCAGCAGTGAGTTAGTCCTAGCGGGAATCGGCGAGCAGTACTTC.

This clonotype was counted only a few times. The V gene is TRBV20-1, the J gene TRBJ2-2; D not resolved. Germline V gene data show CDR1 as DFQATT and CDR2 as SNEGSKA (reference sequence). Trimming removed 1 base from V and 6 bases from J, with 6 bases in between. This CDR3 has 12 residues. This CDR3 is CSARGHPGELFF. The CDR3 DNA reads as TGCAGTGCTAGAGGACACCCCGGGGAGCTGTTTTTT.

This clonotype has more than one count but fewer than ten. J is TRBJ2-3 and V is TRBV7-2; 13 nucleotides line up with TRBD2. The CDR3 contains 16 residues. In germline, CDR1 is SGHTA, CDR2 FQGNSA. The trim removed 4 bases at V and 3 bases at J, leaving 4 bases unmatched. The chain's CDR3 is CASSSGLAGLTDTQYF. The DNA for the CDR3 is TGTGCCAGCAGCTCGGGACTAGCGGGGCTAACAGATACGCAGTATTTT.

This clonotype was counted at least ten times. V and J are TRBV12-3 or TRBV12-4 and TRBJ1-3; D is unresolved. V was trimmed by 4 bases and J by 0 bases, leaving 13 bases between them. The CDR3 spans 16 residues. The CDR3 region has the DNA TGTGCCAGCAGTTCCTCCGGCGGATACTCTGGAAACACCATATATTTT. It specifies CASSSSGGYSGNTIYF.

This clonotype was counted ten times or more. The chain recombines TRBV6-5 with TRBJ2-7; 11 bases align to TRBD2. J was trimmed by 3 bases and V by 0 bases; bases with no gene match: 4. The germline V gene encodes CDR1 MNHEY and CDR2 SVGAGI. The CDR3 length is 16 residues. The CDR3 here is CASSYSGSGGGYEQYF. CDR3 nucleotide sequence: TGTGCCAGCAGTTACTCAGGTAGCGGGGGGGGCTACGAGCAGTACTTC.

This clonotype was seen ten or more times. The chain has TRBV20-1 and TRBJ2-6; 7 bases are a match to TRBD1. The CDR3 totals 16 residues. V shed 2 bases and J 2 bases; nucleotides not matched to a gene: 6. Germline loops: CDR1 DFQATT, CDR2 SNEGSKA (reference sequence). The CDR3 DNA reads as TGCAGTGCTAGATCCCCGGGGACAGCTGGGGCCAACGTCCTGACTTTC. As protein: CSARSPGTAGANVLTF.

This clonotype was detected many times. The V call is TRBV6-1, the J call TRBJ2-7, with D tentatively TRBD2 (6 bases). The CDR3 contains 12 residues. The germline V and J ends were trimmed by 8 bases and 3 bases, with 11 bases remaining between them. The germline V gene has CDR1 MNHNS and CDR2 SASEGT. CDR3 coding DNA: TGTGCCAGCCGGACGGGAGTCTACGAGCAGTACTTC. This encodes CASRTGVYEQYF.

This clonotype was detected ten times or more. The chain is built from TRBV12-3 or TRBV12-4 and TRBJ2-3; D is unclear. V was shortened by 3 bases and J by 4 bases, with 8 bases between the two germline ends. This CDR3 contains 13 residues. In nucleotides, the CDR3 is TGTGCCAGCAGTTTTACGGCCGCAGATACGCAGTATTTT. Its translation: CASSFTAADTQYF.